Below, 31 T cell receptor beta chains from the same sample are listed, as sequenced in a study of cytomegalovirus exposure and HLA in healthy donors. PCR employed 60 Vbeta and 13 Jbeta primers. Produced via immunoSEQ multiplex PCR; TCRdb's table is partial and in-frame only. The sample lists over 150,000 clones, about 80% seen once, with about 1.3% in the top ten. The material sequenced was PBMCs. Receptors originate from a woman in her fifties or sixties in good health and CMV-seronegative.

J is TRBJ1-1 and V is TRBV5-4; D remains ambiguous. The CDR3 spans 13 residues. Germline CDR1 and CDR2: SGHNT and YYREEE (reference sequence). The germline V and J ends were trimmed by 0 bases and 6 bases, with 9 bases remaining between them. The DNA for the CDR3 is TGTGCCAGCAGCTTGGGAGGGCGCGCTGAAGCTTTCTTT. Its translation: CASSLGGRAEAFF.

The rearrangement links TRBV5-4 to TRBJ1-1; TRBD1 matches 7 bases. The CDR3 totals 14 residues. V lost 4 bases to trimming and J lost 3 bases; unmatched junction nucleotides: 6. Germline loops: CDR1 SGHNT, CDR2 YYREEE (reference sequence). The CDR3 DNA reads TGTGCCAGCAGCGCGGGACAGTACTACACTGAAGCTTTCTTT. Protein: CASSAGQYYTEAFF.

The V and J genes are TRBV5-6 and TRBJ2-3; D remains ambiguous. The CDR3 runs 12 residues. Germline lookup yields CDR1 SGHDT and CDR2 YYEEEE. Trimming removed 4 bases from V and 0 bases from J, with 3 bases in between. The CDR3 loop is CASSPSTDTQYF. The DNA of the CDR3 is TGTGCCAGCAGCCCTAGCACAGATACGCAGTATTTT. Variable domain in full (rest from reference TRBV5-6 and TRBJ2-3): DAGVTQSPTHLIKTRGQQVTLRCSPKSGHDTVSWYQQALGQGPQFIFQYYEEEERQRGNFPDRFSGHQFPNYSSELNVNALLLGDSALYLCASSPSTDTQYFGPGTRLTVL.

This chain connects TRBV7-9 to TRBJ2-5, with 11 bases matching TRBD2. The V segment lost 7 bases and the J segment 5 bases; nucleotides outside the gene matches: 12. The CDR3 runs 16 residues. Germline V CDR1 and CDR2: SEHNR, FQNEAQ (reference sequence). CDR3 bases: TGTGCCAGCAACCGGCGTAGCGGGGGGGCCGAGGAGACCCAGTACTTC. Residues: CASNRRSGGAEETQYF.

The chain recombines TRBV10-2 with TRBJ2-2; maybe TRBD1 (5 bases). Germline loops: CDR1 WSHSY, CDR2 SAAADI. The CDR3 spans 14 residues. Trimming took off 7 bases at V and 4 bases at J, with 13 bases between the two ends. DNA of the CDR3: TGCGCCAGCAATTTCGGCAGGGTCACCGGGGAGCTGTTTTTT. Encoded protein: CASNFGRVTGELFF.

The J gene is TRBJ2-3, the V gene TRBV5-1; 8 positions agree with TRBD2. This CDR3 region has 16 residues. The J segment lost 5 bases and the V segment lost 6 bases, leaving 14 bases of the junction unmatched. Germline V gene sequence: CDR1 SGHRS, CDR2 YFSETQ. The CDR3 bases are TGCGCCAGCACCTTCCCGGGGGGGGGCCGGGGAGATACGCAGTATTTT. It specifies CASTFPGGGRGDTQYF.

The chain is built from TRBV28 and TRBJ1-5; no definite D call. The V end lost 5 bases, the J end lost 9 bases, and 17 bases lay between the germline ends. The germline CDR1 and CDR2 sequences are MDHEN and SYDVKM. This CDR3 has 14 amino acids. The CDR3 is CASSRRGGPGPQHF. In DNA form, the CDR3 reads TGTGCCAGCAGTCGACGTGGAGGGCCTGGGCCCCAGCATTTT. The whole variable domain, remainder taken from reference TRBV28 and TRBJ1-5, is DVKVTQSSRYLVKRTGEKVFLECVQDMDHENMFWYRQDPGLGLRLIYFSYDVKMKEKGDIPEGYSVSREKKERFSLILESASTNQTSMYLCASSRRGGPGPQHFGDGTRLSIL.

Written as DNA, the CDR3 is TGCGCCAGCAGCTGGGACAGGGGGCGAGAAGGCTACACCTTC. Translation: CASSWDRGREGYTF. The chain recombines TRBV5-1 with TRBJ1-2; 12 bases are shared with TRBD1. J gave up 8 bases and V 3 bases, and 5 bases lay outside the gene matches. The CDR3 has 14 residues. The germline V gene has CDR1 SGHRS and CDR2 YFSETQ.

The rearrangement links TRBV6-1 to TRBJ1-4, with TRBD1 matching 7 bases. V shed 0 bases, J shed 3 bases, and the junction held 4 bases outside the gene matches. CDR1 and CDR2 from the germline V gene are MNHNS and SASEGT. This CDR3 region has 16 residues. The CDR3 DNA sequence: TGTGCCAGCAGTGAAGCGGGGACAGTACCTAATGAAAAACTGTTTTTT. Translating it yields CASSEAGTVPNEKLFF.

V and J are TRBV5-5 and TRBJ2-1; 12 nucleotides line up with TRBD2. This CDR3 contains 16 residues. Trimming at V came to 4 bases and at J to 5 bases, leaving 7 bases not matched to a gene. Germline-derived CDR1 and CDR2 are SGHKS and YYEKEE (reference sequence). The CDR3 coding sequence is TGTGCCAGCAGCCGTACGACTAGCGGGAGCCACAATGAGCAGTTCTTC. This sequence encodes CASSRTTSGSHNEQFF. Full variable domain (rest looked up from reference TRBV5-5 and TRBJ2-1): DAGVTQSPTHLIKTRGQQVTLRCSPISGHKSVSWYQQVLGQGPQFIFQYYEKEERGRGNFPDRFSARQFPNYSSELNVNALLLGDSALYLCASSRTTSGSHNEQFFGPGTRLTVL.

The V gene is TRBV5-6, the J gene TRBJ2-3; D gene uncertain. Trimming left V 4 bases short and J 0 bases short, with 12 bases between. Germline V gene lookup returns CDR1 SGHDT and CDR2 YYEEEE. This CDR3 is 15 amino acids long. CDR3 nucleotide sequence: TGTGCCAGCAGCATACAAGTGCCTAGCACAGATACGCAGTATTTT. It specifies CASSIQVPSTDTQYF. The variable domain in full, with the rest retrieved from reference TRBV5-6 and TRBJ2-3, is DAGVTQSPTHLIKTRGQQVTLRCSPKSGHDTVSWYQQALGQGPQFIFQYYEEEERQRGNFPDRFSGHQFPNYSSELNVNALLLGDSALYLCASSIQVPSTDTQYFGPGTRLTVL.

The V call is TRBV7-2, the J call TRBJ2-7; possibly TRBD2 for D (5 bases). Germline CDR1 reads SGHTA; CDR2 reads FQGNSA. V dropped 5 bases and J dropped 5 bases, with 10 bases sitting between them. This CDR3 contains 12 residues. This CDR3 is CASSPEGHEQYF. The CDR3 nucleotides read TGTGCCAGCAGCCCCGAGGGTCACGAGCAGTACTTC.

This chain connects TRBV15 to TRBJ1-6; no definite D call. Trimming removed 0 bases from V and 12 bases from J, with 6 bases in between. Germline CDR1 and CDR2: LNHNV and YYDKDF (reference sequence). This CDR3 contains 12 residues. CDR3 coding DNA: TGTGCCACCAGCAGAGATCAGGAACCCCTCCACTTT. It specifies CATSRDQEPLHF.

This clone was detected only a few times. The CDR3: CATSIFIGYRQETQYF. In nucleotides, the CDR3 is TGTGCCACCAGCATTTTTATCGGGTACCGCCAAGAGACCCAGTACTTC. The V and J genes are TRBV15 and TRBJ2-5, with D unresolved. Germline V gene sequence: CDR1 LNHNV, CDR2 YYDKDF (reference sequence). V lost 4 bases, J lost 1 base, and 16 bases lay in between. The CDR3 consists of 16 residues.

V gene TRBV7-2 combines with J gene TRBJ1-5; D may be TRBD1 (6 bases). The CDR3 is 17 amino acids. Germline CDR1 SGHTA, CDR2 FQGNSA. V lost 1 base and J lost 5, with 18 bases in between. CDR3 protein: CASSLEGVQGFYQPQHF. The DNA for the CDR3 is TGTGCCAGCAGCTTAGAGGGGGTCCAGGGCTTTTATCAGCCCCAGCATTTT.

This chain connects TRBV10-3 to TRBJ2-7; 11 positions agree with TRBD2. V lost 8 bases and J lost 7; bases outside the gene matches: 13. CDR1 ENHRY and CDR2 SYGVKD come from the germline V gene. The CDR3 runs 15 residues. The CDR3 sequence is CAIYPQLAGAGEQYF. The CDR3 bases are TGTGCCATCTATCCCCAACTAGCGGGAGCAGGAGAGCAGTACTTC.

The chain uses TRBV4-2 and TRBJ2-1; D perhaps matches TRBD2 (6 bases). Germline CDR1 and CDR2: LGHNA and YNFKEQ. The ends were cut back, 1 base at V and 5 bases at J, with 18 bases in the middle. The CDR3 is 17 amino acids. The CDR3: CASSQGEELRTHNEQFF. CDR3 DNA sequence: TGTGCCAGCAGCCAAGGGGAGGAACTCAGAACTCACAATGAGCAGTTCTTC.

This clone was observed once. The chain links TRBV18 to TRBJ1-1, with TRBD1 matching 7 bases. The CDR3 sequence is 17 residues long. V shed 2 bases and J 6 bases; nucleotides not matched to a gene: 15. Germline values: CDR1 KGHSH, CDR2 LQKENI. The CDR3 DNA follows: TGTGCCAGCTCACCATCCAGGGGGATCTTATTGACCGCTGAAGCTTTCTTT. This codes for CASSPSRGILLTAEAFF.

This chain uses TRBV5-4 with TRBJ2-7; TRBD1 matches at 9 bases. The CDR3 totals 15 residues. V trimming: 3 bases; J trimming: 2 bases; junction bases outside the gene matches: 6. Germline CDR1 and CDR2: SGHNT and YYREEE (reference sequence). The CDR3 DNA follows: TGTGCCAGCAGCTCCCGGGACAGGGATCCCTACGAGCAGTACTTC. Protein sequence: CASSSRDRDPYEQYF.

The chain is built from TRBV19 and TRBJ2-7; 9 bases line up with TRBD2. CDR3 length: 15 residues. Looked up from germline, CDR1 is LNHDA and CDR2 is SQIVND (reference sequence). V shed 10 bases and J 6 bases; nucleotides not matched to a gene: 16. CDR3 sequence reads: CATPRSPGLAAEQYF. The CDR3, as DNA: TGTGCCACCCCTCGGAGCCCGGGACTAGCCGCCGAGCAGTACTTC.

This clone was seen a single time. This sequence joins TRBV6-5 and TRBJ1-2; D might be TRBD1 (6 bases). Germline-derived CDR1 and CDR2 are MNHEY and SVGAGI. This CDR3 region has 15 residues. Deletions cut 2 bases from V and 6 bases from J, with 16 bases between. The CDR3 protein is CASSYENIQGNGYTF. The CDR3 DNA reads as TGTGCCAGCAGTTACGAAAATATACAGGGAAATGGCTACACCTTC.

Concerning this clone: One end of the junction does not line up with germline, which may come from a read error. The sample carries other DNA sequences with the same CDR3. The genes are TRBV28 and TRBJ1-5; no clear D. Germline V lookup: CDR1 MDHEN, CDR2 SYDVKM. CDR3 length equals 17 residues. DNA for the CDR3: TGTGCCAGCAGTGTGCCTACCCTCGGTTATAGCAATCAGCCCCAGCACTTT. This encodes CASSVPTLGYSNQPQHF.

Only one count was recorded for this clone. The rearrangement uses TRBV5-1 and TRBJ1-1, with TRBD1 identical over 10 bases. This CDR3 is built from 14 residues. Per germline, CDR1 SGHRS and CDR2 YFSETQ. V was clipped by 4 bases and J by 6 bases; unmatched bases: 6. The CDR3 is CASSGDRGRSEAFF. The CDR3 DNA sequence: TGCGCCAGCAGCGGGGACAGGGGCCGGTCTGAAGCTTTCTTT.

The V gene is TRBV19, the J gene TRBJ1-5, with D maybe TRBD1 (5 bases). CDR3 length: 15 amino acids. Germline assignment: CDR1 LNHDA and CDR2 SQIVND (reference sequence). V lost 4 bases, J lost 0 bases, and 10 bases lay in between. Here the CDR3 DNA reads TGTGCCAGTAGTAGGGGGGATTATAGCAATCAGCCCCAGCATTTT. Its translation: CASSRGDYSNQPQHF.

The rearrangement uses TRBV5-1 and TRBJ2-6; perhaps TRBD1 as D (5 bases). V was shortened by 6 bases and J by 0 bases, with 7 bases between the two germline ends. The CDR3 loop spans 14 amino acids. Germline V gives CDR1 SGHRS, CDR2 YFSETQ. DNA for the CDR3: TGCGCCAGCAAGGACACCTCTGGGGCCAACGTCCTGACTTTC. Translating gives CASKDTSGANVLTF.

The CDR3, as DNA: TGTGCCAGCAGTGTCGGTGATGATCCAGGCATAAGCGGCTACACCTTC. Translation gives CASSVGDDPGISGYTF. The chain links TRBV6-4 to TRBJ1-2; unclear D gene. From germline, CDR1 is MRHNA and CDR2 SNTAGT. The CDR3 totals 16 residues. V was trimmed by 4 bases and J by 8 bases, leaving 23 bases between them.

V and J are TRBV10-2 and TRBJ1-2; weak D call: TRBD1 (5 bases). The germline V and J ends were trimmed by 0 bases and 5 bases, with 10 bases remaining between them. The CDR3 sequence is 14 residues long. CDR1 is WSHSY, CDR2 SAAADI, per germline. The CDR3 nucleotides read TGCGCCAGCAGTGAGTCTGTCAGGGATTATGGCTACACCTTC. It yields the protein CASSESVRDYGYTF.

The chain uses TRBV19 and TRBJ2-3, with a possible D match to TRBD2 (6 bases). In germline, CDR1 is LNHDA, CDR2 SQIVND (reference sequence). V was cut by 3 bases and J by 6 bases, with 28 bases left in between. This CDR3 has 19 residues. Here the CDR3 DNA reads TGTGCCAGTAGTATGAGGAATGGAGGGGTCGACCAACGTGGGGATACGCAGTATTTT. Its protein is CASSMRNGGVDQRGDTQYF.

The chain combines TRBV30 with TRBJ2-3; 9 bases fit TRBD2. The CDR3 sequence is 14 residues long. V dropped 8 bases and J dropped 6; count of bases not matched to a gene: 12. The germline V gene has CDR1 GTSNPN and CDR2 SVGIG (reference sequence). The CDR3: CARDVGTSLDTQYF. DNA for the CDR3: TGTGCCAGGGATGTGGGGACTAGCCTCGATACGCAGTATTTT.

V and J are TRBV27 and TRBJ2-7, with 16 bases matching TRBD2. This CDR3 is 15 amino acids long. Germline CDR1 and CDR2: MNHEY and SMNVEV (reference sequence). V lost 2 bases to trimming and J lost 5 bases; unmatched junction nucleotides: 0. CDR3 residues: CASSLGTSGRDEQYF. The CDR3 coding sequence is TGTGCCAGCAGTTTAGGGACTAGCGGGAGGGACGAGCAGTACTTC.

The sample holds a few counts of this clone. The CDR3, as DNA: TGTGCCATCTCAAGCACAGGGGACACAGATACGCAGTATTTT. The encoded protein is CAISSTGDTDTQYF. The chain carries TRBV10-3 and TRBJ2-3; 7 bases fit TRBD1. The CDR3 covers 14 residues. CDR1 ENHRY and CDR2 SYGVKD come from the germline V gene. The J segment lost 2 bases and the V segment lost 8 bases, leaving 7 bases of the junction unmatched.